This TCR beta chain was recorded in a study of CXCR3-negative and CXCR3-positive naive CD8 T cells. The CDR3 length is 16 residues. The TRB libraries of cDNA were built by UMI-labeled 5' RACE. For each CDR3 protein, TCRdb gives one entry from its re-call of the 5' RACE reads, without DNA. The record lists roughly 40,000 distinct CDR3 sequences, of which the ten most abundant hold about 8.4%. The sequenced sample consisted of memory CD8+ T cells from blood. This TCR was sampled from a human donor in good health. Some clones in this sample may be carry-over from other donors' samples. The chain is built from TRBV21-1 and TRBJ1-5; TCRdb indicates TRBD1, and absent DNA this call remains unverified. TRBV21-1 is a pseudogene. The CDR3 is CASSKYRGQNNQPQHF.